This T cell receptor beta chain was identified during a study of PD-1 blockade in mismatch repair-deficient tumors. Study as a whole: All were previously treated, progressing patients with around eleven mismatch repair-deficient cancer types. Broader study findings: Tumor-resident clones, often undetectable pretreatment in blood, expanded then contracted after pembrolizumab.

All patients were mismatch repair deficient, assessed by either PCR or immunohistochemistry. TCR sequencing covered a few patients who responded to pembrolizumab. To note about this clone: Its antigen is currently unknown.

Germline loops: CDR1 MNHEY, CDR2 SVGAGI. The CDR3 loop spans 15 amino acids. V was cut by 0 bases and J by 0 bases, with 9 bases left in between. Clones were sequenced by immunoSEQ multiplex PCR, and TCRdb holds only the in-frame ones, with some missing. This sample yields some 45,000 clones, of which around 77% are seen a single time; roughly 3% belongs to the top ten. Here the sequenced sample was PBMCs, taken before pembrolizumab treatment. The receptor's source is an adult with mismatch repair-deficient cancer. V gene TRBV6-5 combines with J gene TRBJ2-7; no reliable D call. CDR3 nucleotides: TGTGCCAGCAGTTACTCGGCAGTCCCCTCCTACGAGCAGTACTTC. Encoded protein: CASSYSAVPSYEQYF.